Each of the 29 T cell receptor beta chains below was sequenced from the same sample in a study of cytomegalovirus exposure and HLA in healthy donors. Amplification used 60 Vbeta primers and 13 Jbeta primers. The protocol was immunoSEQ multiplex PCR, while the TCRdb copy is restricted to in-frame clones and leaves out a portion. The sample has about 160,000 clones, approximately 81% seen once. Sequenced: PBMCs. The origin of the receptors is a man aged 25-45 years in good health and CMV-seronegative.

This clone came up once. The J gene is TRBJ2-1, the V gene TRBV5-1; 9 bases match TRBD1. V lost 4 bases and J lost 6; bases outside the gene matches: 8. Germline CDR1 SGHRS, CDR2 YFSETQ. This CDR3 has 15 residues. In nucleotides, the CDR3 is TGCGCCAGCAGCCACGGACAGGGGTCGTTCAATGAGCAGTTCTTC. It is translated as CASSHGQGSFNEQFF.

The count of this clone is one. The chain carries TRBV5-4 and TRBJ2-5, with D maybe TRBD1 (6 bases). Near its end, the DNA agrees better with TRBJ2-7, so the J call may be wrong. This CDR3 has 15 residues. Germline V gene lookup returns CDR1 SGHNT and CDR2 YYREEE (reference sequence). The CDR3 DNA is TGTGCCAGCAGCATGATGAGGGACATCTACTACGAGCAGTACTTC. Its translation is CASSMMRDIYYEQYF.

In its sample, this clone was seen a few times. This chain joins TRBV13 and TRBJ1-2; D is uncertain. CDR3 size: 16 residues. The V end lost 1 base, the J end lost 5 bases, and 17 bases lay between the germline ends. CDR1 and CDR2 (germline): PRHDT, FYEKMQ (reference sequence). Written as DNA, the CDR3 is TGTGCCAGCAGCTTAGCTCGAACTCGCCGGGAATATGGCTACACCTTC. Protein: CASSLARTRREYGYTF.

This sequence joins TRBV6-1 and TRBJ1-4; D possibly corresponds to TRBD1 (6 bases). Per the germline V gene, CDR1 is MNHNS and CDR2 is SASEGT. CDR3 size: 15 residues. V lost 0 bases to trimming and J lost 7 bases, with 12 bases between them. The CDR3, as DNA: TGTGCCAGCAGTGAAGCGGGGCAGGGGAGTGAAAAACTGTTTTTT. Translating gives CASSEAGQGSEKLFF.

The gene calls are TRBV6-1 and TRBJ1-2; 8 bases are a match to TRBD1. V was pared by 6 bases and J by 8 bases, with 8 bases of the junction left unmatched. The CDR3 has 13 amino acids. Germline lookup yields CDR1 MNHNS and CDR2 SASEGT. The CDR3 loop reads CASSVTGVGGYTF. The CDR3 region has the DNA TGTGCCAGCAGCGTGACAGGGGTCGGCGGCTACACCTTC.

This sequence joins TRBV7-2 and TRBJ2-3, with a tentative D call TRBD2 (6 bases). There are 14 residues in the CDR3. Germline V gene lookup returns CDR1 SGHTA and CDR2 FQGNSA. Trimming pared 5 bases from V and 4 bases from J, leaving 13 bases between. The CDR3 spells CASSPSRESDTQYF. CDR3 sequence (DNA): TGTGCCAGCAGCCCCTCCCGGGAGTCAGATACGCAGTATTTT. The variable domain in full, with the rest retrieved from reference TRBV7-2 and TRBJ2-3, is GAGVSQSPSNKVTEKGKDVELRCDPISGHTALYWYRQSLGQGLEFLIYFQGNSAPDKSGLPSDRFSAERTGGSVSTLTIQRTQQEDSAVYLCASSPSRESDTQYFGPGTRLTVL.

The chain recombines TRBV6-5 with TRBJ2-1, with TRBD2 identical over 7 bases. V shed 4 bases and J 5 bases; nucleotides not matched to a gene: 11. Germline values: CDR1 MNHEY, CDR2 SVGAGI. The CDR3 extends over 16 amino acids. CDR3 loop: CASSSFLGGGDNEQFF. The CDR3 coding sequence is TGTGCCAGCAGTTCCTTTTTGGGGGGGGGAGACAATGAGCAGTTCTTC.

V and J are TRBV2 and TRBJ2-7, with 7 bases that match TRBD2. CDR3 size: 11 residues. J was trimmed by 4 bases and V by 6 bases; bases with no gene match: 0. Germline CDR1 reads SNHLY; CDR2 reads FYNNEI. CDR3 protein: CASRRGYEQYF. The CDR3 region has the DNA TGTGCCAGCAGGCGGGGGTACGAGCAGTACTTC.

The J gene is TRBJ2-1, the V gene TRBV2, with 10 bases identical to TRBD1. This CDR3 contains 14 residues. CDR1 and CDR2 from the germline V gene are SNHLY and FYNNEI. V was pared by 6 bases and J by 7 bases, with 6 bases of the junction left unmatched. The CDR3 bases are TGTGCCAGCAGCGGGACAGGGGAATCGAATGAGCAGTTCTTC. Its translation is CASSGTGESNEQFF.

V and J are TRBV4-1 and TRBJ2-1; 9 positions match TRBD1. This CDR3 has 17 amino acids. The junction had 12 bases not matched to a gene; V was cut back by 0 bases and J by 9 bases. Germline V lookup: CDR1 MGHRA, CDR2 YSYEKL. The CDR3 is CASSQERSGTGWSEQFF. In DNA, the CDR3 is TGCGCCAGCAGCCAAGAGCGGTCCGGGACAGGGTGGAGTGAGCAGTTCTTC.

The chain employs TRBV19 and TRBJ1-4; TRBD1 might be the D (5 bases). The CDR3 covers 14 residues. V was cut by 7 bases and J by 7 bases, with 16 bases left in between. Germline V gene lookup returns CDR1 LNHDA and CDR2 SQIVND (reference sequence). CDR3 protein: CASNQGRGSEKLFF. The CDR3 region has the DNA TGTGCCAGTAATCAGGGTCGCGGTAGTGAAAAACTGTTTTTT.

The chain uses TRBV14 and TRBJ2-7, with D unresolved. The CDR3 sequence is 12 residues long. V lost 2 bases and J 1 base, leaving 3 bases between the germline ends. Germline-derived CDR1 and CDR2 are SGHDN and FVKESK. The CDR3 bases are TGTGCCAGCAGCCAACTTTCCTACGAGCAGTACTTC. It yields the protein CASSQLSYEQYF.

The chain joins TRBV13 to TRBJ1-1; D unresolved. This CDR3 has 13 amino acids. The germline V gene has CDR1 PRHDT and CDR2 FYEKMQ (reference sequence). V was shortened by 7 bases and J by 6 bases, with 15 bases between the two germline ends. In DNA form, the CDR3 reads TGTGCCAGCACCCCGGAGAACGAGGCTGAAGCTTTCTTT. Protein product: CASTPENEAEAFF.

This clone was counted once. The chain joins TRBV19 to TRBJ2-1, with 7 bases identical to TRBD1. V shed 3 bases and J 8 bases; nucleotides not matched to a gene: 7. The CDR3 has 14 amino acids. The germline V gene has CDR1 LNHDA and CDR2 SQIVND (reference sequence). CDR3 sequence (DNA): TGTGCCAGTAGTATGGACAGGAGAAGAGATGAGCAGTTCTTC. This translates into CASSMDRRRDEQFF.

Concerning this clone: Compared with germline, one end of the junction differs, possibly owing to a read error. The rearrangement joins TRBV7-9 to TRBJ1-2; TRBD1 might be the D (6 bases). The CDR3 covers 16 residues. Germline V gene data show CDR1 as SEHNR and CDR2 as FQNEAQ (reference sequence). The CDR3 loop is CSSSLVGGQPNYGYTF. The CDR3 bases are TGTTCCAGCAGCTTAGTTGGAGGACAGCCTAACTATGGCTACACCTTC.

The rearrangement links TRBV19 to TRBJ1-1; no clear D gene. Germline V gene data show CDR1 as LNHDA and CDR2 as SQIVND (reference sequence). The germline V and J ends were trimmed by 1 base and 6 bases, with 9 bases remaining between them. This CDR3 region has 13 residues. The CDR3, as DNA: TGTGCCAGTAGTATAGGAGCCGTTTCTGAAGCTTTCTTT. Amino acid sequence: CASSIGAVSEAFF. The full variable domain, its missing parts supplied by reference TRBV19 and TRBJ1-1, is DGGITQSPKYLFRKEGQNVTLSCEQNLNHDAMYWYRQDPGQGLRLIYYSQIVNDFQKGDIAEGYSVSREKKESFPLTVTSAQKNPTAFYLCASSIGAVSEAFFGQGTRLTVV.

V usage is TRBV4-1 and J usage is TRBJ2-7; 11 positions match TRBD2. Trimming removed 1 base from V and 10 bases from J; junction bases left unmatched: 9. Looked up from germline, CDR1 is MGHRA and CDR2 is YSYEKL. CDR3 length equals 15 residues. The CDR3 DNA sequence: TGCGCCAGCAGCCAAGGGAGTAGCGGGGGGGCCGGACAGTACTTC. Protein product: CASSQGSSGGAGQYF.

The chain uses TRBV5-6 and TRBJ2-3, with TRBD1 matching 9 bases. The CDR3 is made up of 14 amino acids. Germline CDR1 SGHDT, CDR2 YYEEEE. V shed 3 bases and J 4 bases; nucleotides not matched to a gene: 3. The CDR3 loop is CASSSRTGADTQYF. The CDR3 DNA follows: TGTGCCAGCAGCTCCCGGACAGGGGCAGATACGCAGTATTTT.

This chain connects TRBV21-1 to TRBJ2-1; no check of the table's D call, TRBD1, against the DNA was made. TRBV21-1 is reported as a pseudogene. The CDR3 length is 10 residues. As DNA, the CDR3 is TGTGCCAGCAGCCCGCAGGGGGAGTTCTTC. Its protein is CASSPQGEFF.

The rearrangement links TRBV2 to TRBJ2-7; possibly TRBD1 for D (5 bases). The V and J ends lost 8 bases and 2 bases respectively, with 13 bases between them. CDR3 length equals 13 residues. Germline V CDR1 and CDR2: SNHLY, FYNNEI. The CDR3 reads CASAGQVPYEQYF. The DNA of the CDR3 is TGTGCCAGCGCTGGACAAGTTCCCTACGAGCAGTACTTC.

This clone was seen only a few times. The CDR3, as DNA: TGTGCCAGCTCACTTCAGGCCAGCAATCAGCCCCAGCATTTT. Protein sequence: CASSLQASNQPQHF. The chain has TRBV18 and TRBJ1-5, with no clear D. Trimming took 4 bases from V and 1 from J, leaving 8 bases between them. CDR1 and CDR2 from the germline V gene are KGHSH and LQKENI. The CDR3 is 14 residues long. The variable domain in full, with the rest retrieved from reference TRBV18 and TRBJ1-5, is NAGVMQNPRHLVRRRGQEARLRCSPMKGHSHVYWYRQLPEEGLKFMVYLQKENIIDESGMPKERFSAEFPKEGPSILRIQQVVRGDSAAYFCASSLQASNQPQHFGDGTRLSIL.

This chain connects TRBV27 to TRBJ1-2, with D perhaps matching TRBD1 (6 bases). Germline lookup yields CDR1 MNHEY and CDR2 SMNVEV (reference sequence). The germline V and J ends were trimmed by 5 bases and 7 bases, with 17 bases remaining between them. The CDR3 is made up of 14 amino acids. CDR3 DNA sequence: TGTGCCAGCAGTCCCACACAGGGATCCCTTGGCTACACCTTC. It specifies CASSPTQGSLGYTF.

This clone occurred many times. This rearrangement joins TRBV27 to TRBJ2-4, with TRBD2 matching 13 bases. CDR1 and CDR2 from the germline V gene are MNHEY and SMNVEV (reference sequence). V lost 5 bases and J lost 7; bases outside the gene matches: 14. The length of the CDR3 is 18 residues. CDR3 nucleotides: TGTGCCAGCAGTGACATCGGACTAGCGGGAGTATCGGGGAACATTCAGTACTTC. Translation gives CASSDIGLAGVSGNIQYF.

The V gene is TRBV4-1, the J gene TRBJ2-7, with TRBD2 matching 7 bases. Germline values: CDR1 MGHRA, CDR2 YSYEKL. Unmatched junction bases numbered 1, after V lost 0 bases and J lost 2 bases. This CDR3 contains 14 residues. The CDR3 loop is CASSQEGGPYEQYF. DNA of the CDR3: TGCGCCAGCAGCCAAGAGGGAGGGCCCTACGAGCAGTACTTC.

V usage is TRBV11-2 and J usage is TRBJ2-3; TRBD1 aligns across 10 bases. The germline V gene has CDR1 SGHAT and CDR2 FQNNGV. V lost 6 bases to trimming and J lost 4 bases; unmatched junction nucleotides: 10. This CDR3 contains 16 residues. CDR3 region: CASRRDRGLLADTQYF. The CDR3 DNA reads as TGTGCCAGCAGAAGGGACAGGGGCTTGTTGGCAGATACGCAGTATTTT.

This clone was counted once. The V and J genes are TRBV5-1 and TRBJ1-5, with 8 bases identical to TRBD1. Germline V CDR1 and CDR2: SGHRS, YFSETQ. The V and J ends lost 0 bases and 3 bases, in that order; junction bases with no gene match: 8. The CDR3 consists of 17 residues. DNA for the CDR3: TGCGCCAGCAGCTTGGCCCCGACAGGGGATGACAATCAGCCCCAGCATTTT. This translates into CASSLAPTGDDNQPQHF.

The chain combines TRBV7-3 with TRBJ2-2, with 7 bases fitting TRBD2. Germline V lookup: CDR1 SGHTA, CDR2 FQGTGA. The CDR3 spans 16 residues. The trim removed 3 bases at V and 2 bases at J, leaving 6 bases unmatched. In nucleotides, the CDR3 is TGTGCCAGCAGCTTTTGGGGGGGACTTAACACCGGGGAGCTGTTTTTT. This translates into CASSFWGGLNTGELFF.

The chain recombines TRBV5-1 with TRBJ1-4; D gene unclear. The CDR3 is 14 amino acids. The ends were cut back, 4 bases at V and 8 bases at J, with 15 bases in the middle. Germline CDR1 reads SGHRS; CDR2 reads YFSETQ. This chain's CDR3 is CASSNTTRGEKLFF. CDR3 nucleotide sequence: TGCGCCAGCAGCAACACTACCCGAGGGGAAAAACTGTTTTTT.

The chain couples TRBV5-1 to TRBJ2-5; maybe TRBD2 (5 bases). V lost 3 bases and J lost 5, with 11 bases in between. Germline-derived CDR1 and CDR2 are SGHRS and YFSETQ. This CDR3 has 13 amino acids. The chain's CDR3 is CASSSRDTETQYF. The CDR3 region has the DNA TGCGCCAGCAGCTCACGGGATACGGAGACCCAGTACTTC. The full variable domain, rest sourced from reference TRBV5-1 and TRBJ2-5, is KAGVTQTPRYLIKTRGQQVTLSCSPISGHRSVSWYQQTPGQGLQFLFEYFSETQRNKGNFPGRFSGRQFSNSRSEMNVSTLELGDSALYLCASSSRDTETQYFGPGTRLLVL.